What follows describes a single TCR beta chain. Its target is unknown. The CDR3 is made up of 16 amino acids. Per germline, CDR1 SEHNR and CDR2 FQNEAQ (reference sequence). Trimming removed 4 bases from V and 3 bases from J; junction bases left unmatched: 8. The data were obtained in a study of CD8 T cells in ankylosing spondylitis. General study results and limits: Eight highly homologous variants made up a TCR beta motif, and this motif appeared characteristic of ankylosing spondylitis blood. Matched synovial fluid from ankylosing spondylitis patients was reported to be enriched for disease-linked clones.

Each CDR3 protein gets one entry after TCRdb re-called the 5' RACE reads with MiXCR. This table has about 33,000 distinct CDR3 sequences, over 12% appearing once. The rearrangement links TRBV7-9 to TRBJ2-2; 7 nucleotides align to TRBD1. Sequenced material: blood. The sequence was obtained from a male donor with ankylosing spondylitis or in good health (not recorded which). This CDR3 reads CASSSRQGTDTGELFF. For the CDR3, the DNA is TGTGCCAGCAGCTCACGACAGGGAACGGACACCGGGGAGCTGTTTTTT. The variable domain in full, with the rest retrieved from reference TRBV7-9 and TRBJ2-2, is DTGVSQNPRHKITKRGQNVTFRCDPISEHNRLYWYRQTLGQGPEFLTYFQNEAQLEKSRLLSDRFSAERPKGSFSTLEIQRTEQGDSAMYLCASSSRQGTDTGELFFGEGSRLTVL.